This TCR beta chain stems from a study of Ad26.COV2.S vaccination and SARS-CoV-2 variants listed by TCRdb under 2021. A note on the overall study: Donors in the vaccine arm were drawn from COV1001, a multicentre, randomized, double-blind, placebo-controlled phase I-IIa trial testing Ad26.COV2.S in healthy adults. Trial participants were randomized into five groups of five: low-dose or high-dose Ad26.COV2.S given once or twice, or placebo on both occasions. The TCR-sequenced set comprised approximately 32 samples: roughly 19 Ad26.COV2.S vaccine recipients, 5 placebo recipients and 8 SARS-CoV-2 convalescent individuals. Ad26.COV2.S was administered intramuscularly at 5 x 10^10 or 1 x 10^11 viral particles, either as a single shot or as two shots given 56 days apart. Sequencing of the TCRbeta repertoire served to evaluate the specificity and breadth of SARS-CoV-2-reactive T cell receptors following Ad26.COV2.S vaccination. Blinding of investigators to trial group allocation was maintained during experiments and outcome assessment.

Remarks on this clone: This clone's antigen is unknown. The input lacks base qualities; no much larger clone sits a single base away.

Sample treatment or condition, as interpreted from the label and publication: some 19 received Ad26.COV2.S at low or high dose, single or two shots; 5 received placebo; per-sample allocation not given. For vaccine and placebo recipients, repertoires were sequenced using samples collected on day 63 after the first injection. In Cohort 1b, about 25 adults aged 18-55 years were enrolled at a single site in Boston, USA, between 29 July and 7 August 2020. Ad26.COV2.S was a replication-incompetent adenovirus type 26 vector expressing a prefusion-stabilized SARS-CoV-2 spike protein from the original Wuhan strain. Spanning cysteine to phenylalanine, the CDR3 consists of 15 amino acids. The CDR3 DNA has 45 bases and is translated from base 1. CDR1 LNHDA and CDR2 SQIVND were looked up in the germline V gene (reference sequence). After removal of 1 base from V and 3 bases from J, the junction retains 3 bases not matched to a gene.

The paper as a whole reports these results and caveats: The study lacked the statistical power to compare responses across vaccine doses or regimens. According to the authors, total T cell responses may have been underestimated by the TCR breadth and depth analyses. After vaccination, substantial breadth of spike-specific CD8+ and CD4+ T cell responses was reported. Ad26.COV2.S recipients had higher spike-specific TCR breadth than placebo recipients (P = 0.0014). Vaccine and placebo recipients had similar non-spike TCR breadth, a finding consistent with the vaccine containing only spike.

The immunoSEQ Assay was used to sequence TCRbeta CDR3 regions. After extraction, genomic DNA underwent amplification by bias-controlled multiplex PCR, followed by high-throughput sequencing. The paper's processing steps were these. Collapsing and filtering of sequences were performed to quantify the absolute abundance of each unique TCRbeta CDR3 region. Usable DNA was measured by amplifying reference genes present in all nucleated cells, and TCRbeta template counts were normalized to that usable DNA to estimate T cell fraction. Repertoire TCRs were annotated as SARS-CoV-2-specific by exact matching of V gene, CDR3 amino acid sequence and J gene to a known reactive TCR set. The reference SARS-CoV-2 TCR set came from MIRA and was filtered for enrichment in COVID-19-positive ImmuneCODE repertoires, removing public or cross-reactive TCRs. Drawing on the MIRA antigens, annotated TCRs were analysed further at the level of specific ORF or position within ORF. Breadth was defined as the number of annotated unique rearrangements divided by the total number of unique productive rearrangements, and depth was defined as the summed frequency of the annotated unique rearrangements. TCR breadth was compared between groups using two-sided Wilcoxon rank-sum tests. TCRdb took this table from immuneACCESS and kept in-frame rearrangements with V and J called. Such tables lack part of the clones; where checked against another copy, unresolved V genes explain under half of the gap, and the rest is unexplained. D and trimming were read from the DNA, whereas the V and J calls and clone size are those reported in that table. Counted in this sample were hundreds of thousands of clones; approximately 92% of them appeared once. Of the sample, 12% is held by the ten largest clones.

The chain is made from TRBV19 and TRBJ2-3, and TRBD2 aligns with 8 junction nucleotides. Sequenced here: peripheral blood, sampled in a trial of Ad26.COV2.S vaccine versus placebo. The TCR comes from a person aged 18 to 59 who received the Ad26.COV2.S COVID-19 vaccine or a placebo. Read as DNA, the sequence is TGTGCCAGTAGTATAGGGGCTAGCGGGACAGATACGCAGTATTTT. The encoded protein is CASSIGASGTDTQYF. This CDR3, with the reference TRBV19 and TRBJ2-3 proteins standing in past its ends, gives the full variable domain DGGITQSPKYLFRKEGQNVTLSCEQNLNHDAMYWYRQDPGQGLRLIYYSQIVNDFQKGDIAEGYSVSREKKESFPLTVTSAQKNPTAFYLCASSIGASGTDTQYFGPGTRLTVL.